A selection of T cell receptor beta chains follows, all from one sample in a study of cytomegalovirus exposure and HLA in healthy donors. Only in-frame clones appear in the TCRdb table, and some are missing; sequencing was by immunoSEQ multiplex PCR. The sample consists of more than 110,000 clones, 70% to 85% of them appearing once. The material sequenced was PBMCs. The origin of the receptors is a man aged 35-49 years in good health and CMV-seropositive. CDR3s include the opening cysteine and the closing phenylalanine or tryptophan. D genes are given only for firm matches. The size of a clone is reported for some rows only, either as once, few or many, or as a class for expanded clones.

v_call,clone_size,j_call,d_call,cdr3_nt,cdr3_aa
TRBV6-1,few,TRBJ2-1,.,TGTGCCAGCAGTGAAGCTAGGACTCGCGGCTTCTTC,CASSEARTRGFF
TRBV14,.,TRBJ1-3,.,TGTGCCAGCAGCCGACAGGCCACGCCGGGAAACACCATATATTTT,CASSRQATPGNTIYF
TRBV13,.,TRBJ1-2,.,TGTGCCAGCAGCTTAGGCGAGGGATCTTACACCTTC,CASSLGEGSYTF
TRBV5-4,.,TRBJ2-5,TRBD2,TGTGCCAGCAGCTCGGGAGGCAGGGTCCAAGAGACCCAGTACTTC,CASSSGGRVQETQYF
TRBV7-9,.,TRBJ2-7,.,TGTGCCAGCAGCGTAGAACACCTCTCCTACGAGCAGTACTTC,CASSVEHLSYEQYF
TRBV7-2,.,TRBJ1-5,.,TGTGCCAGCAGCTCCGGGGGTATGAGCAATCAGCCCCAGCATTTT,CASSSGGMSNQPQHF
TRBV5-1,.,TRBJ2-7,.,TGCGCCAGCAGCCGGGACACCACCTACGAGCAGTACTTC,CASSRDTTYEQYF
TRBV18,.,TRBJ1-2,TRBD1,TGTGCCAGCTCACCGGGACAGCCTACTCGGGACACCTTC,CASSPGQPTRDTF
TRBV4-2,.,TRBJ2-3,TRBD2,TGTGCCAGCAGCCAAGAGGACGCGTGGGGGGGGGATACGCAGTATTTT,CASSQEDAWGGDTQYF
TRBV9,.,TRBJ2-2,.,TGTGCCAGCAGCATACGTCAGGGGGGCTCACTTGTTCCCGGGGAGCTGTTTTTT,CASSIRQGGSLVPGELFF
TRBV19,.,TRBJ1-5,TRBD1,TGTGCCAGTAGTACTACGACAGGGCTCAATCAGCCCCAGCATTTT,CASSTTTGLNQPQHF
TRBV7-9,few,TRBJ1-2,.,TGTGCCAGCAGCGAAGTACAGGGCGCCCCTAACTATGGCTACACCTTC,CASSEVQGAPNYGYTF
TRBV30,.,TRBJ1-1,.,TGTGCCTCGGACTTTGGACAGACCCTGAACACTGAAGCTTTCTTT,CASDFGQTLNTEAFF
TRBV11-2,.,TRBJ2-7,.,TGTGCCAGCAGCGTTATCGCCGTGAGCTCCTACGAGCAGTACTTC,CASSVIAVSSYEQYF
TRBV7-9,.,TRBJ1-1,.,TGTGCCAGCAGCTTAGTGGGGGGGGGAGGCACTGAAGCTTTCTTT,CASSLVGGGGTEAFF
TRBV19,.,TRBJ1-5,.,TGTGCCAGTAGGAGACAAGCCGAAAGCAATCAGCCCCAGCATTTT,CASRRQAESNQPQHF
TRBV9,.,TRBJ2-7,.,TGTGCCAGCAGCGTGAACCGGGACACCTACGAGCAGTACTTC,CASSVNRDTYEQYF
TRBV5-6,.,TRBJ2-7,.,TGTGCCAGCAGCTTGTTTCCTTCCTACGAGCAGTACTTC,CASSLFPSYEQYF
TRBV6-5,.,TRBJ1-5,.,TGTGCCAGCAGTTACTCGCGCTCGGGAAGTCAGCCCCAGCATTTT,CASSYSRSGSQPQHF
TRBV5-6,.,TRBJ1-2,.,TGTGCCAGCAGCTTGGAACAGGGCCGGCGTGGCTACACCTTC,CASSLEQGRRGYTF
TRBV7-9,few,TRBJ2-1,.,TGTGCCAGCAGCTTAACTCTAGGCTCCTACAATGAGCAGTTCTTC,CASSLTLGSYNEQFF
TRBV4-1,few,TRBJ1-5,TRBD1,TGCGCCAGCAGCCAAGACAGGGGGCTGGGCAATCAGCCCCAGCATTTT,CASSQDRGLGNQPQHF
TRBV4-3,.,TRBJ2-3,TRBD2,TGCGCCAGCAGCCAAATCCTAGCGGGTTCACTCACAGATACGCAGTATTTT,CASSQILAGSLTDTQYF
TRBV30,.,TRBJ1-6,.,TGTGCCTGGAGAAAAAGGGGGAGAGGGGGATCACCCCTCCACTTT,CAWRKRGRGGSPLHF
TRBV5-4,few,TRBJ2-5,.,TGTGCCAGCAGCCAGGAACAAGAGACCCAGTACTTC,CASSQEQETQYF
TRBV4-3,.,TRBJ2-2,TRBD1,TGCGCCAGCAGCTTTACAGGGGGATTTAGCGGGGAGCTGTTTTTT,CASSFTGGFSGELFF
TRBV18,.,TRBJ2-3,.,TGTGCCAGCTCACCTAGCACGGATAATACGCAGTATTTT,CASSPSTDNTQYF